These 29 T cell receptor beta chains were sequenced from one sample in a study of PD-L1 blockade in urothelial cancer. Only in-frame clones appear in the TCRdb table, and some are missing; sequencing was by immunoSEQ multiplex PCR. The table has tens of thousands of clones, about 87% seen once. Sequences were derived from PBMCs, sampled around atezolizumab (anti-PD-L1) treatment. These receptors originate from a man aged 50-60 years with urothelial cancer.

This clone was picked up a small number of times. This chain uses TRBV14 with TRBJ1-1; D uncertain. The germline CDR1 and CDR2 sequences are SGHDN and FVKESK. V shed 8 bases and J shed 0 bases, with 19 bases lying between them. The CDR3 length is 16 residues. The CDR3 DNA reads TGTGCCAGCCTAACCTCGACGTCTAGAGTGAACACTGAAGCTTTCTTT. Protein: CASLTSTSRVNTEAFF.

The CDR3 loop is CASSRLTDVFSSEQYF. CDR3 bases: TGTGCCAGCAGTCGTCTGACGGATGTCTTTTCTAGCGAGCAGTACTTC. The rearrangement uses TRBV6-6 and TRBJ2-7; D ambiguous. Deletions cut 5 bases from V and 6 bases from J, with 23 bases between. The CDR3 contains 16 residues. The germline V gene encodes CDR1 MNHNY and CDR2 SVGAGI (reference sequence).

V and J are TRBV18 and TRBJ2-2; possible D gene TRBD2, 5 bases. The CDR3 length is 15 residues. The germline V and J ends were trimmed by 1 base and 5 bases, with 11 bases remaining between them. Germline V gene sequence: CDR1 KGHSH, CDR2 LQKENI. CDR3 DNA: TGTGCCAGCTCACCACAAGTAGCGACTACCGGGGAGCTGTTTTTT. Protein product: CASSPQVATTGELFF.

The rearrangement joins TRBV10-3 to TRBJ1-4; 9 nucleotides align to TRBD1. This CDR3 comprises 16 residues. Trimming cost V 0 bases and J 7 bases; bases outside gene matches: 6. CDR1 is ENHRY, CDR2 SYGVKD, per germline. DNA of the CDR3: TGTGCCATCAGTGAGTCCGTTACAGGGGGCGGTGAAAAACTGTTTTTT. This codes for CAISESVTGGGEKLFF.

This chain connects TRBV25-1 to TRBJ2-5; TRBD1 aligns across 7 bases. Near its end, the DNA agrees better with TRBJ2-7, so the J call may be wrong. The CDR3 is made up of 13 amino acids. Per the germline V gene, CDR1 is MGHDK and CDR2 is SYGVNS. The CDR3 is CASTPDRAYEQYF. The DNA for the CDR3 is TGTGCCAGCACGCCTGACAGGGCCTACGAGCAGTACTTC.

This sequence joins TRBV19 and TRBJ2-2; no definite D call. This CDR3 comprises 15 residues. Germline loops: CDR1 LNHDA, CDR2 SQIVND (reference sequence). V was clipped by 2 bases and J by 2 bases, with 9 bases between them. In DNA, the CDR3 is TGTGCCAGTAGTATACAGAAGTTAAACACCGGGGAGCTGTTTTTT. Translation gives CASSIQKLNTGELFF.

The chain couples TRBV5-6 to TRBJ2-3; possibly TRBD1 for D (5 bases). Germline V gene sequence: CDR1 SGHDT, CDR2 YYEEEE. The CDR3 extends over 13 amino acids. V dropped 4 bases and J dropped 3 bases, with 9 bases sitting between them. CDR3 sequence reads: CASSTQGTDTQYF. The CDR3 DNA is TGTGCCAGCAGCACCCAGGGTACAGATACGCAGTATTTT.

The chain combines TRBV18 with TRBJ2-4; D is uncertain. Germline V gene lookup returns CDR1 KGHSH and CDR2 LQKENI. V shed 2 bases and J shed 8 bases, with 13 bases lying between them. The CDR3 consists of 14 residues. DNA for the CDR3: TGTGCCAGCTCACCAGGTACTCAAAGTCACATTCAGTACTTC. Translated, it gives CASSPGTQSHIQYF.

The rearrangement links TRBV5-5 to TRBJ2-1; maybe TRBD2 (6 bases). V was pared by 3 bases and J by 0 bases, with 13 bases between. This CDR3 region has 16 residues. Germline-derived CDR1 and CDR2 are SGHKS and YYEKEE (reference sequence). The CDR3 DNA reads TGTGCCAGCAGCTCTCCGGGACTCAGCTCCTACAATGAGCAGTTCTTC. It is translated as CASSSPGLSSYNEQFF.

The chain's CDR3 is CASRSPAGGRETQYF. The CDR3 nucleotides are TGTGCCAGTAGGAGCCCAGCGGGAGGAAGAGAGACCCAGTACTTC. The chain is built from TRBV19 and TRBJ2-5; 9 bases line up with TRBD2. CDR1 LNHDA and CDR2 SQIVND come from the germline V gene (reference sequence). After removal of 6 bases from V and 4 bases from J, the junction contained 9 bases not matched to a gene. This CDR3 region has 15 residues.

The rearrangement links TRBV7-9 to TRBJ1-2; D might be TRBD1 (5 bases). The germline V gene has CDR1 SEHNR and CDR2 FQNEAQ (reference sequence). Deletions cut 0 bases from V and 4 bases from J, with 12 bases between. The CDR3 runs 15 residues. The CDR3 coding sequence is TGTGCCAGCAGCTTAGCGTCGGGGGTGGGCTATGGCTACACCTTC. Protein: CASSLASGVGYGYTF.

This clone was found once. The chain recombines TRBV7-2 with TRBJ2-2; D is ambiguous. The CDR3 covers 15 residues. With 1 base removed from V and 1 base from J, the gap between germline ends came to 7 bases. Per the germline V gene, CDR1 is SGHTA and CDR2 is FQGNSA. CDR3 nucleotide sequence: TGTGCCAGCAGCTTAGTACTTCGGAACACCGGGGAGCTGTTTTTT. It codes for CASSLVLRNTGELFF.

The V gene is TRBV28, the J gene TRBJ1-5; TRBD1 agrees at 9 bases. The V gene's germline CDR1 is MDHEN and CDR2 SYDVKM. V shed 5 bases and J 5 bases; nucleotides not matched to a gene: 7. This CDR3 is built from 15 residues. CDR3 sequence: CASSPDRGSYQPQHF. CDR3 bases: TGTGCCAGCAGTCCGGACAGGGGCTCCTATCAGCCCCAGCATTTT.

The gene calls are TRBV4-3 and TRBJ2-2; TRBD2 matches at 9 bases. The ends lost 1 base at V and 8 bases at J; junction bases unmatched: 11. Germline V lookup: CDR1 LGHNA, CDR2 YSLEER. The CDR3 spans 17 residues. The CDR3 DNA is TGCGCCAGCAGCCAAGGTACTAGCGGGTACCCAGCGGGGGAGCTGTTTTTT. Translation: CASSQGTSGYPAGELFF.

This chain links TRBV7-8 with TRBJ1-1, with D possibly matching TRBD1 (5 bases). Per germline, CDR1 SGHVS and CDR2 FQNEAQ. Trimming removed 5 bases from V and 4 bases from J, with 14 bases in between. CDR3 length: 14 residues. The CDR3 sequence: CASSTGHTVTEAFF. The CDR3 DNA is TGTGCCAGCAGCACCGGACATACTGTCACTGAAGCTTTCTTT.

The rearrangement links TRBV10-3 to TRBJ2-7, with D perhaps matching TRBD1 (6 bases). Trimming shortened V by 9 bases and J by 0 bases, and 12 bases separated the two germline ends. The CDR3 is made up of 13 amino acids. Germline assignment: CDR1 ENHRY and CDR2 SYGVKD. CDR3 in DNA: TGTGCCATTTCTCAGGGGCTCTCCTACGAGCAGTACTTC. It encodes CAISQGLSYEQYF.

The V gene is TRBV2, the J gene TRBJ1-5; a weak D match, TRBD1 (5 bases). The V end was cut by 9 bases, the J end by 0 bases, with 12 bases between. This CDR3 is built from 14 residues. CDR1 is SNHLY, CDR2 FYNNEI, per germline. In nucleotides, the CDR3 is TGTGCCAGTTGCCGGGGGGGTAGCAATCAGCCCCAGCATTTT. Residues: CASCRGGSNQPQHF.

This clone was observed a single time. J is TRBJ2-1 and V is TRBV19, with 10 bases lining up with TRBD2. CDR1 and CDR2 (germline): LNHDA, SQIVND (reference sequence). The CDR3 extends over 16 amino acids. Trimming cost V 3 bases and J 4 bases; bases outside gene matches: 6. The CDR3 DNA is TGTGCCAGTAGTATTTCTAGCGGGGGCCATTACAATGAGCAGTTCTTC. It translates to CASSISSGGHYNEQFF.

This chain uses TRBV5-1 with TRBJ2-2; weak D call: TRBD2 (6 bases). The CDR3 extends over 14 amino acids. V was trimmed by 7 bases and J by 4 bases, leaving 14 bases between them. Germline V gene sequence: CDR1 SGHRS, CDR2 YFSETQ. The CDR3 DNA reads as TGCGCCAGCGGTGGCGGGATGAGCACCGGGGAGCTGTTTTTT. It codes for CASGGGMSTGELFF. The whole variable domain, filled in from reference TRBV5-1 and TRBJ2-2, reads KAGVTQTPRYLIKTRGQQVTLSCSPISGHRSVSWYQQTPGQGLQFLFEYFSETQRNKGNFPGRFSGRQFSNSRSEMNVSTLELGDSALYLCASGGGMSTGELFFGEGSRLTVL.

The rearrangement links TRBV27 to TRBJ2-1; no clear D. Trimming shortened V by 5 bases and J by 3 bases, and 5 bases separated the two germline ends. This CDR3 region has 12 residues. Germline CDR1 MNHEY, CDR2 SMNVEV (reference sequence). The DNA for the CDR3 is TGTGCCAGCAGTCAAATCTACAATGAGCAGTTCTTC. Its protein is CASSQIYNEQFF.

J is TRBJ2-1 and V is TRBV4-1; a possible D gene is TRBD2 (6 bases). V gave up 0 bases and J gave up 0 bases, with 9 bases separating them. This CDR3 is 16 amino acids long. Germline lookup yields CDR1 MGHRA and CDR2 YSYEKL. Here the CDR3 DNA reads TGCGCCAGCAGCCAAGATGCGGGGAGCTCCTACAATGAGCAGTTCTTC. It yields the protein CASSQDAGSSYNEQFF.

This rearrangement joins TRBV7-8 to TRBJ2-7; 7 bases are a match to TRBD1. V dropped 3 bases and J dropped 3; count of bases not matched to a gene: 5. In germline, CDR1 is SGHVS, CDR2 FQNEAQ. The CDR3 loop spans 14 amino acids. The CDR3 nucleotides read TGTGCCAGCAGCTTTTCGGCAGGGGGCTACGAGCAGTACTTC. Protein: CASSFSAGGYEQYF.

This clone showed up just a few times. V and J are TRBV27 and TRBJ2-1; tentatively, D is TRBD1 (7 bases). Trimming took off 8 bases at V and 11 bases at J, with 19 bases between the two ends. CDR1 is MNHEY, CDR2 SMNVEV, per germline (reference sequence). CDR3 length: 13 residues. CDR3 coding DNA: TGTGCCAGCGGACTCACAGGGGCGGGGAAGCAGTTCTTC. Translation gives CASGLTGAGKQFF.

V and J are TRBV2 and TRBJ1-4; D is uncertain. The V and J ends lost 8 bases and 3 bases respectively, with 13 bases between them. This CDR3 has 14 amino acids. Germline CDR1 reads SNHLY; CDR2 reads FYNNEI. The CDR3 region has the DNA TGTGCCAGCCGTTCGGGTTCGCCTAATGAAAAACTGTTTTTT. It encodes CASRSGSPNEKLFF.

The CDR3 loop reads CASSVDLAGGTYEQYF. The CDR3 nucleotides read TGTGCCAGCAGTGTGGATCTAGCGGGAGGCACGTACGAGCAGTACTTC. The chain has TRBV28 and TRBJ2-7; 11 bases match TRBD2. This CDR3 is built from 16 residues. V lost 5 bases, J lost 4 bases, and 10 bases stayed unmatched. Looked up from germline, CDR1 is MDHEN and CDR2 is SYDVKM.

The chain joins TRBV18 to TRBJ2-7, with D uncertain. CDR1 and CDR2 (germline): KGHSH, LQKENI. Trimming removed 1 base at V and 5 bases at J, with 12 bases between. The CDR3 runs to 14 residues. The CDR3 sequence: CASSPLPTPNEQYF. The CDR3 nucleotides are TGTGCCAGCTCACCACTCCCTACCCCTAACGAGCAGTACTTC. Full variable domain (rest looked up from reference TRBV18 and TRBJ2-7): NAGVMQNPRHLVRRRGQEARLRCSPMKGHSHVYWYRQLPEEGLKFMVYLQKENIIDESGMPKERFSAEFPKEGPSILRIQQVVRGDSAAYFCASSPLPTPNEQYFGPGTRLTVT.

V is TRBV6-1 and J is TRBJ1-1, with 7 nucleotides matching TRBD1. The CDR3 runs 17 residues. CDR1 is MNHNS, CDR2 SASEGT, per germline. Unmatched junction bases numbered 10, after V lost 3 bases and J lost 0 bases. CDR3 region: CASSEDRFDTMNTEAFF. CDR3 DNA: TGTGCCAGCAGTGAGGACAGGTTTGACACCATGAACACTGAAGCTTTCTTT.

This clone occurred once. This rearrangement joins TRBV6-6 to TRBJ2-1; maybe TRBD2 (6 bases). The CDR3 has 15 residues. V lost 2 bases, J lost 6 bases, and 14 bases lay in between. Germline assignment: CDR1 MNHNY and CDR2 SVGAGI (reference sequence). The DNA of the CDR3 is TGTGCCAGCAGTTACAACCCCGGGAGAAGCAATGAGCAGTTCTTC. Protein sequence: CASSYNPGRSNEQFF.

This clone was observed a handful of times. This chain links TRBV28 with TRBJ1-5; 8 nucleotides match TRBD1. This CDR3 has 16 residues. V gave up 1 base and J gave up 3 bases; unmatched junction bases: 5. Germline assignment: CDR1 MDHEN and CDR2 SYDVKM. CDR3 loop: CASSLFGTGSNQPQHF. The CDR3 DNA reads as TGTGCCAGCAGTTTATTCGGGACAGGCTCCAATCAGCCCCAGCATTTT.